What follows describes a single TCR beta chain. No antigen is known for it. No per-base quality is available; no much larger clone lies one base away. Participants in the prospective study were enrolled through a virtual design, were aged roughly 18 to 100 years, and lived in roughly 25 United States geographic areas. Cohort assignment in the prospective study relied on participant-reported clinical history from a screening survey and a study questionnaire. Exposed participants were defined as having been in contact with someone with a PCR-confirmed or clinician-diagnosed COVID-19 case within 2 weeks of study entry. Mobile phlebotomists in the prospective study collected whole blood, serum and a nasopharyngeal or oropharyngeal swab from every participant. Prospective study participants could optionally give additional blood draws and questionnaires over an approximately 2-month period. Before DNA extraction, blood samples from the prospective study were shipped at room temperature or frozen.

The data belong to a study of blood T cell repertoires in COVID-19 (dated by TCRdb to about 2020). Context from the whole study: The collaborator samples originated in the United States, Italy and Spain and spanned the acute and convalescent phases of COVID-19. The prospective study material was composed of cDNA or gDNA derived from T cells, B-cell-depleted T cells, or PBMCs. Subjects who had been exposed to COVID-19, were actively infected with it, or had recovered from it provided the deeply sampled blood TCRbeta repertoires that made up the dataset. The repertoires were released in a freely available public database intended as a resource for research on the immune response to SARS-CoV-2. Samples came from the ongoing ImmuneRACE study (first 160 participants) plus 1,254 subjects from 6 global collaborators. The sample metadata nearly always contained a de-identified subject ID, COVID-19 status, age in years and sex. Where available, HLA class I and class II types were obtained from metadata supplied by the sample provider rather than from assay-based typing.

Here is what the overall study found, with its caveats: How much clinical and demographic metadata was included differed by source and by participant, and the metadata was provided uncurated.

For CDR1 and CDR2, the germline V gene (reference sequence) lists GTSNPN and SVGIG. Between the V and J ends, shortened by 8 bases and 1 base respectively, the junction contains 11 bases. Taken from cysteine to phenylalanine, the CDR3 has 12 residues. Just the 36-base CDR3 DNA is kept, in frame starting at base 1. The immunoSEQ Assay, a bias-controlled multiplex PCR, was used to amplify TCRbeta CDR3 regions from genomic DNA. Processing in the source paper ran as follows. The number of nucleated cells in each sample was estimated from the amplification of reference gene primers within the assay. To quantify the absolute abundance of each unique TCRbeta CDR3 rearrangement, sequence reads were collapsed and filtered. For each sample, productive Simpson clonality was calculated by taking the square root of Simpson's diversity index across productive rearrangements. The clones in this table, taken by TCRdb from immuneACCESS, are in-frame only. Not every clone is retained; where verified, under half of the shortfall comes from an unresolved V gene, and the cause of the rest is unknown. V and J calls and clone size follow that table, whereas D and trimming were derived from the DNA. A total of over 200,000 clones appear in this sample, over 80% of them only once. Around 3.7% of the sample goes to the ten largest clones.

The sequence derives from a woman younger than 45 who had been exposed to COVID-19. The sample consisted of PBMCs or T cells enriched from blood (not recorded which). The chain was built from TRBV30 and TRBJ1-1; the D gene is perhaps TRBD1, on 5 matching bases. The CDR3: CAIDGGNTEAFF. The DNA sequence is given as TGTGCCATCGACGGGGGGAACACTGAAGCTTTCTTT.